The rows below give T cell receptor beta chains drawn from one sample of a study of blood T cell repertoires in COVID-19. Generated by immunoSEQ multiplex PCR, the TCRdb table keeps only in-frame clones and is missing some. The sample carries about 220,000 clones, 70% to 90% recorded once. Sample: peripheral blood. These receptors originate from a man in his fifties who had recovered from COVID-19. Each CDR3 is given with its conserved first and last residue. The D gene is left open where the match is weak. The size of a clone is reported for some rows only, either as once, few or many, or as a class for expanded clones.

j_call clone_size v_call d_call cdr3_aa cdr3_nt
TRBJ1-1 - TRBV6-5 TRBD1 CASRDSGQMNTEAFF TGTGCCAGCAGGGACTCGGGACAGATGAACACTGAAGCTTTCTTT
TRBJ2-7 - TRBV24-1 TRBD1 CATSDPTGGLLYEQYF TGTGCCACCAGTGACCCGACAGGGGGTCTTCTCTACGAGCAGTACTTC
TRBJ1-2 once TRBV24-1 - CATSDHTGYGYTF TGTGCCACCAGTGACCACACAGGGTATGGCTACACCTTC
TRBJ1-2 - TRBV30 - CAWSKGTDSYTF TGTGCCTGGAGTAAAGGGACTGACAGCTACACCTTC
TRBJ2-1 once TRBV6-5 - CASSRTAPTGYEQFF TGTGCCAGCAGCCGTACCGCGCCAACCGGGTATGAGCAGTTCTTC
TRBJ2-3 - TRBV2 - CASNQGRTDTQYF TGTGCCAGCAACCAGGGGCGCACAGATACGCAGTATTTT
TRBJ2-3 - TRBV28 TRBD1 CASSLGGQGLLDTQYF TGTGCCAGCAGTTTAGGGGGACAGGGACTGTTGGATACGCAGTATTTT
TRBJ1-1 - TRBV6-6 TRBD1 CASRRTGGRDTEAFF TGTGCCAGCAGACGAACAGGGGGCAGGGACACTGAAGCTTTCTTT
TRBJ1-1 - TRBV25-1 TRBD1 CASSEYNPRTGSREAFF TGTGCCAGCAGTGAATATAATCCCAGGACAGGGTCTCGAGAGGCTTTCTTT
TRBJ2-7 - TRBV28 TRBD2 CASSLSRTSGSGIDF TGTGCCAGCAGTTTATCCCGGACTAGCGGGAGTGGAATTGACTTC
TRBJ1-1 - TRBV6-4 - CASSLQLNTEAFF TGTGCCAGCAGCCTTCAGTTGAACACTGAAGCTTTCTTT
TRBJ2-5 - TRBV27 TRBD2 CASRVIAGGRGKETQYF TGTGCCAGCAGAGTTATAGCGGGAGGGCGAGGAAAAGAGACCCAGTACTTC
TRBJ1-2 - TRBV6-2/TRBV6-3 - CASSSYPGTPPAYTF TGTGCCAGCAGTTCCTATCCCGGGACACCGCCGGCCTACACCTTC
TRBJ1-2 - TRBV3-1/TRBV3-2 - CASSQVATGGYTF TGTGCCAGCAGCCAAGTGGCCACGGGAGGCTACACCTTC
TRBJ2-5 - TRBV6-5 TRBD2 CASSYELAGRETQYF TGTGCCAGCAGTTACGAGCTAGCGGGACGGGAGACCCAGTACTTC
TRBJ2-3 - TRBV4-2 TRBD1 CASSQDSRDRGGNSDTQYF TGTGCCAGCAGCCAAGACTCCAGGGACAGGGGGGGAAACAGTGATACGCAGTATTTT
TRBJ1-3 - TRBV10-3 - CAISAGIGSSGNTIYF TGTGCCATCAGTGCAGGTATCGGGAGCTCTGGAAACACCATATATTTT
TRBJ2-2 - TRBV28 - CASSFQRTTGELFF TGTGCCAGCAGTTTCCAGCGGACGACCGGGGAGCTGTTTTTT
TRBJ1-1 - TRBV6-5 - CASSSDMNTEAFF TGTGCCAGCAGTTCCGACATGAACACTGAAGCTTTCTTT
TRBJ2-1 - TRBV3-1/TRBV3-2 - CASSQDMDSPQFF TGTGCCAGCAGCCAAGATATGGATAGCCCGCAGTTCTTC
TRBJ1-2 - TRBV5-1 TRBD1 CASSVWTGGGYTF TGCGCCAGCAGCGTATGGACAGGGGGTGGCTACACCTTC
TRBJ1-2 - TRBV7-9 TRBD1 CAGTSEQGNYGYTF TGTGCCGGAACCTCAGAACAGGGGAACTATGGCTACACCTTC
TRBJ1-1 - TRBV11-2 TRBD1 CASTRQGPYMNTEAFF TGTGCCAGCACTAGACAGGGCCCTTACATGAACACTGAAGCTTTCTTT
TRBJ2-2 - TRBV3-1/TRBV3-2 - CASSPVGGGTGELFF TGTGCCAGCAGCCCGGTGGGGGGAGGAACCGGGGAGCTGTTTTTT
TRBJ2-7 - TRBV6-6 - CASGNSGKQYF TGTGCCAGCGGTAACAGCGGTAAGCAGTACTTC
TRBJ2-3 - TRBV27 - CASRAGTSTDTQYF TGTGCCAGCAGGGCCGGGACTAGCACAGATACGCAGTATTTT
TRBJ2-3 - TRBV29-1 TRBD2 CSVPGLAGGPTQYF TGCAGCGTTCCGGGACTAGCGGGGGGGCCCACGCAGTATTTT
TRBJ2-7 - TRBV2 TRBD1 CASSAGTDRQYF TGTGCCAGCAGTGCCGGGACAGATAGGCAGTACTTC
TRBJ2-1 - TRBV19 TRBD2 CASGTTYNEQFF TGTGCCTCCGGGACTACTTACAATGAGCAGTTCTTC
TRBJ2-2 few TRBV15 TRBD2 CATSRDGGGRTGELFF TGTGCCACCAGCAGAGATGGCGGGGGTCGAACCGGGGAGCTGTTTTTT
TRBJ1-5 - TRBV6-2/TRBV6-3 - CASSYASNSNQPQHF TGTGCCAGCAGTTACGCGTCGAATAGCAATCAGCCCCAGCATTTT
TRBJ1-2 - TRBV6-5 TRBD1 CASSRNRGPNYGYTF TGTGCCAGCAGTAGAAACAGGGGACCCAACTATGGCTACACCTTC
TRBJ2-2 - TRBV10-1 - CASSDWAGELFF TGCGCCAGCAGTGATTGGGCTGGGGAGCTGTTTTTT
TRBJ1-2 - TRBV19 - CASGRGNGYTF TGTGCCAGTGGCCGAGGCAATGGCTACACCTTC
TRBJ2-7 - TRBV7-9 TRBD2 CASSSGTSYEQYF TGTGCCAGCAGCTCCGGGACTAGTTACGAGCAGTACTTC
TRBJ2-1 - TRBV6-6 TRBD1 CASSFAGTGYNEQFF TGTGCCAGCAGTTTTGCCGGGACAGGATACAATGAGCAGTTCTTC
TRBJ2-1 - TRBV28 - CASSKGGVAYNEQFF TGTGCCAGCAGCAAAGGGGGTGTCGCCTACAATGAGCAGTTCTTC
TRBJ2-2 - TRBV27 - CASSFEPTAGELFF TGTGCCAGCAGTTTCGAGCCTACGGCCGGGGAGCTGTTTTTT
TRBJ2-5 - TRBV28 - CASSLWERATQYF TGTGCCAGCAGTTTATGGGAGAGGGCGACCCAGTACTTC
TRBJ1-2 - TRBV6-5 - CASSYLLSGSNYGYTF TGTGCCAGCAGTTACCTTCTTTCTGGGAGTAACTATGGCTACACCTTC
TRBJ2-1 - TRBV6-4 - CASSRESSLNEQFF TGTGCCAGCAGCCGCGAGTCTAGCCTTAATGAGCAGTTCTTC
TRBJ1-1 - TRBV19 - CASFGGNTEAFF TGTGCCAGTTTTGGCGGAAACACTGAAGCTTTCTTT
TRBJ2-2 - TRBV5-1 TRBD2 CASSPLAGGTGELFF TGCGCCAGCAGCCCCCTAGCGGGAGGTACCGGGGAGCTGTTTTTT
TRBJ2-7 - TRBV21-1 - CASRRSGGESYEQYF TGTGCCAGCAGACGGTCGGGGGGGGAGTCCTACGAGCAGTACTTC
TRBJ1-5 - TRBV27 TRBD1 CASSLLGQGHQPQHF TGTGCCAGCAGTTTATTGGGACAGGGTCATCAGCCCCAGCATTTT
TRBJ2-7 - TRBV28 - CASREQGFYEQYF TGTGCCAGCAGGGAACAGGGTTTCTACGAGCAGTACTTC
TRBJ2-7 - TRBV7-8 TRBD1 CASSGEGTASYEQYF TGTGCCAGCAGCGGAGAAGGGACAGCCTCCTACGAGCAGTACTTC
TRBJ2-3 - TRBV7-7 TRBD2 CASSSGLAGTPDTQYF TGTGCCAGCAGCTCGGGACTAGCGGGGACCCCCGATACGCAGTATTTT
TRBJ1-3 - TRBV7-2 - CASSAGGNTIYF TGTGCCAGCAGCGCAGGGGGAAACACCATATATTTT
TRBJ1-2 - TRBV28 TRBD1 CASRGGDRSNYGYTF TGTGCCAGCAGGGGGGGGGACAGGTCGAACTATGGCTACACCTTC
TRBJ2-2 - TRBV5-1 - CASSVTPGTNTGELFF TGCGCCAGCAGCGTCACCCCGGGAACTAACACCGGGGAGCTGTTTTTT
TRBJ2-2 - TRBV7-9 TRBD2 CASSLRLAGDGELFF TGTGCCAGCAGCTTAAGACTAGCGGGGGACGGGGAGCTGTTTTTT
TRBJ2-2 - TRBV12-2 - CASRLGRFRVESGELFF TGTGCAAGTCGCTTAGGAAGGTTCAGGGTCGAATCCGGGGAGCTGTTTTTT
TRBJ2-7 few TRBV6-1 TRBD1 CASSERGTGASYEQYF TGTGCCAGCAGCGAAAGAGGGACAGGGGCTTCCTACGAGCAGTACTTC